One and the same sample provided the 10 T cell receptor beta chains below, sequenced in a study of vaccination effects on CD4 cells after COVID-19. Following 10 days of culture, CD4+ T cells were isolated. Sequenced by immunoSEQ multiplex PCR; TCRdb stores in-frame clones only, minus some. This sample has under 50,000 clones, with about 70% found just once. These receptors' targets are unknown. The sample consisted of CD4+ T cells from PBMCs cultured without peptide, taken before COVID-19 vaccination. The receptors derive from a human donor who had a prior SARS-CoV-2 infection.

The chain couples TRBV2 to TRBJ1-5, with 7 bases matching TRBD1. The CDR3 has 14 residues. Losses at the gene ends were 7 bases for V and 5 bases for J; bases not matched to a gene: 8. CDR1 and CDR2 (germline): SNHLY, FYNNEI. This CDR3 is CASTPDRVHQPQHF. CDR3 coding DNA: TGTGCCAGCACCCCTGACAGGGTCCATCAGCCCCAGCATTTT.

This chain links TRBV6-5 with TRBJ2-2, with TRBD2 matching over 7 bases. There are 13 residues in the CDR3. V trimming: 6 bases; J trimming: 6 bases; junction bases outside the gene matches: 4. In germline, CDR1 is MNHEY, CDR2 SVGAGI. CDR3 protein: CASRGLVPGELFF. The CDR3, as DNA: TGTGCCAGCAGAGGACTAGTCCCCGGGGAGCTGTTTTTT.

The chain employs TRBV6-5 and TRBJ2-7; the D is unclear. Trimming removed 11 bases from V and 6 bases from J, with 20 bases in between. This CDR3 has 13 residues. Germline V gene sequence: CDR1 MNHEY, CDR2 SVGAGI. CDR3 loop: CASSNTLRSEQYF. CDR3 coding DNA: TGTGCCTCCTCCAATACCCTGAGATCCGAGCAGTACTTC.

The CDR3 reads CAWSPGDYGYTF. Here the CDR3 DNA reads TGTGCCTGGAGTCCAGGGGACTATGGCTACACCTTC. This rearrangement joins TRBV30 to TRBJ1-2; weak D call: TRBD1 (6 bases). Germline-derived CDR1 and CDR2 are GTSNPN and SVGIG (reference sequence). This CDR3 spans 12 amino acids. V dropped 2 bases and J dropped 3 bases, with 7 bases sitting between them.

For the CDR3, the DNA is TGTGCCAGCAGTTTATACCCACCTGGGACAGCCGGCTACGAGCAGTACTTC. Protein sequence: CASSLYPPGTAGYEQYF. The V and J genes are TRBV27 and TRBJ2-7; 7 bases line up with TRBD1. Looked up from germline, CDR1 is MNHEY and CDR2 is SMNVEV (reference sequence). With V trimmed by 1 base and J by 3 bases, 12 bases remained unmatched. The CDR3 totals 17 residues.

This clone was counted a single time. The chain is built from TRBV3-1 (or the pseudogene TRBV3-2) and TRBJ1-1; the D is unclear. This CDR3 is 13 amino acids long. Trimming took off 5 bases at V and 8 bases at J, with 15 bases between the two ends. The germline CDR1 and CDR2 sequences are LGHDT and YNNKEL (reference sequence). CDR3 loop: CASSYSRATEAFF. The CDR3 nucleotides are TGTGCCAGCAGCTATAGCCGGGCGACAGAAGCTTTCTTT.

The rearrangement links TRBV6-5 to TRBJ2-7; 9 nucleotides align to TRBD1. Germline loops: CDR1 MNHEY, CDR2 SVGAGI. The CDR3 has 14 amino acids. Trimming cost V 6 bases and J 2 bases; bases outside gene matches: 5. CDR3 amino acids: CASRGTGSTYEQYF. In nucleotides, the CDR3 is TGTGCCAGCAGAGGGACAGGGAGCACCTACGAGCAGTACTTC.

The chain uses TRBV3-1 (or the pseudogene TRBV3-2) and TRBJ2-5; D not resolved. This CDR3 contains 11 residues. With 5 bases removed from V and 5 bases from J, the gap between germline ends came to 6 bases. Germline V gene lookup returns CDR1 LGHDT and CDR2 YNNKEL (reference sequence). CDR3 in DNA: TGTGCCAGCAGCAATCGGGAGACCCAGTACTTC. This translates into CASSNRETQYF.

This clone was detected only once. The chain links TRBV11-3 to TRBJ2-7; D possibly uses TRBD1 or TRBD2 (5 bases each). V was trimmed by 1 base and J by 2 bases, leaving 18 bases between them. Germline assignment: CDR1 SGHNT and CDR2 YENEEA. This CDR3 comprises 17 residues. CDR3 coding DNA: TGTGCCAGCAGCTTAGCCAGCTGGGGGAGCGGCACCTACGAGCAGTACTTC. It codes for CASSLASWGSGTYEQYF.

The rearrangement links TRBV13 to TRBJ1-6; D unresolved. Trimming cost V 3 bases and J 5 bases, with 5 bases left between them. This CDR3 region has 13 residues. The germline CDR1 and CDR2 sequences are PRHDT and FYEKMQ (reference sequence). Here the CDR3 reads CASSLFDNSPLHF. The CDR3, as DNA: TGTGCCAGCAGCTTGTTCGATAATTCACCCCTCCACTTT.